The clone carrying this T cell receptor (beta chain) was observed a handful of times. What it recognizes is unknown. There was one heparinised blood draw per donor, averaging around 0.11 L. Expressed TCRB transcripts got sequenced, as all isolated RNA was reverse transcribed. Generated by immunoSEQ multiplex PCR, the TCRdb table keeps only in-frame clones and is missing some. Among 600,000 to 700,000 clones listed, around 12% were seen once. This record comes from a study of beta chain features in type 1 diabetes. With V trimmed by 5 bases and J by 2 bases, 11 bases remained unmatched. The CDR3 loop spans 17 amino acids. The germline gives CDR1 SGHNT, CDR2 YENEEA. The study's findings and limits: TCRB CDR3 length was moderately but significantly reduced in all four CD4+ subsets of Type 1 diabetes patients.

This TCR was sampled from a man younger than 45 with type 1 diabetes. The sequencing input was naive CD4+ T cells from blood. V gene TRBV11-3 combines with J gene TRBJ1-2; 10 bases match TRBD1. The CDR3 sequence is CASSPKDRGFPNYGYTF. DNA of the CDR3: TGTGCCAGCAGCCCCAAGGACAGGGGGTTCCCAAACTATGGCTACACCTTC.